This T cell receptor beta chain originates from a study of OX40 agonist ivuxolimab in advanced cancers. This clone was counted a few times. Measured with immunoSEQ multiplex PCR; TCRdb has only the in-frame clones, and not every one. The table shows tens of thousands of clones, with around 70% occurring only once. The source of this sequence is an adult with an advanced solid tumor such as melanoma, head and neck, liver or kidney cancer. The input for sequencing was CD4+ or CD8+ T cells sorted from blood, taken in a trial of the OX40 agonist ivuxolimab.

This CDR3 is CASSYRVSDSPLHF. In DNA, the CDR3 is TGTGCCAGCAGTTACAGGGTATCGGATTCACCCCTCCACTTT. The chain links TRBV6-5 to TRBJ1-6; D gene uncertain. The ends were cut back, 2 bases at V and 8 bases at J, with 10 bases in the middle. Per germline, CDR1 MNHEY and CDR2 SVGAGI. The CDR3 consists of 14 residues.